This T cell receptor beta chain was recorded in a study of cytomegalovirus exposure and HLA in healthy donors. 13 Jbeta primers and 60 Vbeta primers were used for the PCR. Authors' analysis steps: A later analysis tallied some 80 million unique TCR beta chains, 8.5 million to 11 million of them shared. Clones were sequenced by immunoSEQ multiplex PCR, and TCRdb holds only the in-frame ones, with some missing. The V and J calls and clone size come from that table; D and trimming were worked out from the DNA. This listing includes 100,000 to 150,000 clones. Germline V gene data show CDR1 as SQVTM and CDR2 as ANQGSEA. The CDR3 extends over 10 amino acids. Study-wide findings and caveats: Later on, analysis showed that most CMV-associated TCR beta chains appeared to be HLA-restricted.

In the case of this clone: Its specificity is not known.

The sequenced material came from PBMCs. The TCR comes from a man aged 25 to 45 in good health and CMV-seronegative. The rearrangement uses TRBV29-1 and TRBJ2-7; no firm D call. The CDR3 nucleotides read TGCAGTGTTCTCTCCTACGAGCAGTACTTC. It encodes CSVLSYEQYF.